This entry lists 11 T cell receptor beta chains sequenced from one sample in a study of cytomegalovirus exposure and HLA in healthy donors. Use of 60 Vbeta and 13 Jbeta primers characterized the PCR. Some clones are missing from TCRdb's copy, which holds only in-frame ones; the method was immunoSEQ multiplex PCR. This sample has 130,000 to 150,000 clones, with about two thirds found just once. Sequencing was carried out using PBMCs. These receptors originate from a man aged 35 to 55 in good health and CMV-seronegative.

The chain combines TRBV7-2 with TRBJ2-7; 9 bases line up with TRBD2. CDR3 length equals 15 residues. V lost 5 bases and J lost 2; bases outside the gene matches: 7. Germline lookup yields CDR1 SGHTA and CDR2 FQGNSA. DNA for the CDR3: TGTGCCAGCAGCCAGACTAGCGGTGCTACCTACGAGCAGTACTTC. Translating it yields CASSQTSGATYEQYF.

This chain connects TRBV10-3 to TRBJ1-2, with 7 bases aligning to TRBD1. After removal of 6 bases from V and 2 bases from J, the junction contained 15 bases not matched to a gene. The CDR3 spans 17 residues. Germline V gene data show CDR1 as ENHRY and CDR2 as SYGVKD. The CDR3, as DNA: TGTGCCATCAGACCCCTTCCCCGGACAGGATTAAACTATGGCTACACCTTC. It codes for CAIRPLPRTGLNYGYTF.

In this sample, this clone turned up a few times. The chain uses TRBV7-2 and TRBJ1-5, with TRBD1 matching 8 bases. Germline CDR1 is SGHTA and CDR2 is FQGNSA. The trim removed 1 base at V and 6 bases at J, leaving 8 bases unmatched. CDR3 length equals 16 residues. CDR3 protein: CASSLGGGQVGQPQHF. CDR3 in DNA: TGTGCCAGCAGCTTAGGGGGGGGACAGGTAGGTCAGCCCCAGCATTTT.

The chain combines TRBV10-1 with TRBJ1-3; 9 bases align to TRBD1. Germline V gene sequence: CDR1 WNHNN, CDR2 SYGVQD (reference sequence). This CDR3 spans 15 amino acids. The trim removed 6 bases at V and 4 bases at J, leaving 7 bases unmatched. The CDR3 region is CASSAGTGPGNTIYF. Here the CDR3 DNA reads TGCGCCAGCAGCGCCGGGACAGGGCCCGGAAACACCATATATTTT.

This clone has only one observation. The CDR3, as DNA: TGTGCCAGCAGTTATTTAGCGGGAGTAGCGGATACGCAGTATTTT. This gives the protein CASSYLAGVADTQYF. The chain employs TRBV6-6 and TRBJ2-3, with 9 bases matching TRBD2. CDR1 MNHNY and CDR2 SVGAGI come from the germline V gene (reference sequence). The CDR3 sequence is 15 residues long. The ends lost 3 bases at V and 6 bases at J; junction bases unmatched: 7.

This clone was observed a few times. The V and J genes are TRBV28 and TRBJ2-5; no clear D. V lost 1 base to trimming and J lost 6 bases, with 15 bases between them. This CDR3 has 15 amino acids. The germline CDR1 and CDR2 sequences are MDHEN and SYDVKM. The CDR3 here is CASSLFYSTGKTQYF. The DNA for the CDR3 is TGTGCCAGCAGTTTATTTTATAGCACCGGAAAGACCCAGTACTTC.

J is TRBJ1-6 and V is TRBV18; TRBD1 is a possible D gene (6 bases). The CDR3 length is 14 residues. The ends were cut back, 3 bases at V and 10 bases at J, with 13 bases in the middle. The germline gives CDR1 KGHSH, CDR2 LQKENI. CDR3 protein: CASSPDSRGSPLHF. In nucleotides, the CDR3 is TGTGCCAGCTCACCGGACAGCCGGGGCTCACCCCTCCACTTT.

V usage is TRBV11-2 and J usage is TRBJ2-5; no clear D gene. Between the trimmed V and J ends, which lost 4 bases and 5 bases, there was a span of 5 bases. The CDR3 is 11 residues long. Germline V lookup: CDR1 SGHAT, CDR2 FQNNGV. The CDR3 DNA sequence: TGTGCCAGCAGCTCTAGGGAGACCCAGTACTTC. As protein: CASSSRETQYF.

The genes are TRBV18 and TRBJ2-5, with D perhaps TRBD1 (6 bases). The J call may be mistaken, given a closer DNA end match to TRBJ2-7. Germline CDR1 KGHSH, CDR2 LQKENI. This CDR3 spans 18 amino acids. CDR3 nucleotide sequence: TGTGCCAGCTCACCGAGACACCAGACAGGAACAGGCTACTACGAGCAGTACTTC. Encoded protein: CASSPRHQTGTGYYEQYF.

CDR3 sequence reads: CASSRYYGAEVRQETQYF. CDR3 in DNA: TGTGCCAGCAGTCGATATTACGGTGCAGAGGTTCGCCAAGAGACCCAGTACTTC. The rearrangement uses TRBV27 and TRBJ2-5; D not certain. Germline-derived CDR1 and CDR2 are MNHEY and SMNVEV (reference sequence). Trimming pared 5 bases from V and 1 base from J, leaving 23 bases between. This CDR3 contains 18 residues.

This sequence joins TRBV27 and TRBJ2-1, with TRBD2 matching 9 bases. Looked up from germline, CDR1 is MNHEY and CDR2 is SMNVEV (reference sequence). The CDR3 is made up of 17 amino acids. The J segment lost 9 bases and the V segment lost 3 bases, leaving 15 bases of the junction unmatched. CDR3 in DNA: TGTGCCAGCAGTTTCCCCCCCAGCGGGGGGCTGGGGAGTGAGCAGTTCTTC. Translating gives CASSFPPSGGLGSEQFF.